This entry describes one T cell receptor (beta chain). The target antigen is unknown. This sample was included in a study of identical twins. Study results and limitations: The study found excess low generation probability among twin-shared out-of-frame alpha sequences.

Trimming removed 1 base from V and 7 bases from J; junction bases left unmatched: 3. Per the germline V gene, CDR1 is KGHDR and CDR2 is SFDVKD. The CDR3 contains 15 residues. TCRdb re-analysed the 5' RACE reads in MiXCR, keeping a single row per CDR3 protein. The data contain approximately 220,000 distinct CDR3 sequences, roughly a tenth of them singletons. The chain is built from TRBV24-1 and TRBJ2-1; 10 bases fit TRBD2. The clonotype was recovered from a woman aged 18-29 years in good health. Sequencing used memory (CD45RO+) T cells sorted from blood. This CDR3 reads CATSDLSSGRNEQFF. Written as DNA, the CDR3 is TGTGCCACCAGTGATTTAAGTAGCGGGAGGAATGAGCAGTTCTTC.